The text below deals with one T cell receptor beta chain. The data were taken from a study of blood T cell repertoires in COVID-19. About the study: In each case, the material was cDNA or gDNA derived from T cells, B-cell-depleted T cells, or PBMCs.

TCRdb's table, derived via immunoSEQ multiplex PCR, lists solely in-frame clones and lacks some. The sample shows 200,000 to 250,000 clones, roughly nine tenths of them seen only once. V lost 0 bases and J 7 bases, leaving 19 bases between the germline ends. CDR1 and CDR2 (germline): SGDLS, YYNGEE. The CDR3 covers 17 residues. The material sequenced was peripheral blood. The chain carries TRBV9 and TRBJ1-4; a possible D gene is TRBD1 (5 bases). This TCR was sampled from a woman in her forties or fifties with acute or convalescent COVID-19. The CDR3 coding sequence is TGTGCCAGCAGCGTAGCTTCAGCGAGCGCCGGGGGTGAAAAACTGTTTTTT. Its protein product is CASSVASASAGGEKLFF.